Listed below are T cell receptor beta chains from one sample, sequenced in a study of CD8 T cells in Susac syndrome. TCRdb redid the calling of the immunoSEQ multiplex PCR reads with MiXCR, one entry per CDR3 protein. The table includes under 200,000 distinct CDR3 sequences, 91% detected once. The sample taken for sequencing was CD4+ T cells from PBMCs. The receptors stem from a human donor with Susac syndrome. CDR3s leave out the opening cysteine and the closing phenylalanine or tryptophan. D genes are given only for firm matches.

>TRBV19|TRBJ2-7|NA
ASRRAGTYEQY
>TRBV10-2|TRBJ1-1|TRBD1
ASSEQGRDLNTEAF
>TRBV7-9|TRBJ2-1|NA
ASSFYGYNEQF
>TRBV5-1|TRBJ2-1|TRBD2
ASSLLAGGHDEQF
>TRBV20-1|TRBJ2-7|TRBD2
SAVLAGGYEQY
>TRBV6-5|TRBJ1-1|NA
ATEMNTEAF
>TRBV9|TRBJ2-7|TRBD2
ASSGTGTSETSYEQY
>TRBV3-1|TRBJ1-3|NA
ASSHLRNTIY
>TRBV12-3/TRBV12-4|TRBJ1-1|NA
ASSQSGVPTTEAF
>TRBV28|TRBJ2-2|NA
ASKTGDLVTGELF
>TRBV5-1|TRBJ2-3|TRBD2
ASSSLAGTDTQY
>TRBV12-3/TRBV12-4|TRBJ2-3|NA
ASRRGMTDTQY
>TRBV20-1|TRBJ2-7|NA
SASPLGWRSSYEQY
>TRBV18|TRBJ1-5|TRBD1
ASSDGQGSGQPQH
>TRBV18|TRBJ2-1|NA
ASSQSDNEQF
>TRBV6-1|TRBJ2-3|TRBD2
ATLKLAGYAQY
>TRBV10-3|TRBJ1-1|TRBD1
AISPGTGAVGNTEAF
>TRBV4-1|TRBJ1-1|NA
ASSQSRAFNTEAF
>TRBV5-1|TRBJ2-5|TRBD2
ASSFSSGRYQETQY
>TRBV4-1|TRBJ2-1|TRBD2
ASSRRIGTSGPNEQF
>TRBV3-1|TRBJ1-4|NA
ASSPSFFGGGNEKLF
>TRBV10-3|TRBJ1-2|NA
AISDGGGYGYT
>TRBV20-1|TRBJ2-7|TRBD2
SARTSGRSSYEQY
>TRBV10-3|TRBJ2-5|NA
AISDYEQGQETQY
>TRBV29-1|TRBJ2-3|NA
SVEDLWITDTQY
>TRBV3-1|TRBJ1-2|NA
ASSQDDRYYT
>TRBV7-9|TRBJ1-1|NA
ASSPPSDTEAF
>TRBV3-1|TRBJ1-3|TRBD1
ASSQGGQGALGNTIY
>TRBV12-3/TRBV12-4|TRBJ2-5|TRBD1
ASSPTGDETQY
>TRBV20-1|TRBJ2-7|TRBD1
SASQGYHEQY
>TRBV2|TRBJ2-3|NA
ASKVSTDTQY
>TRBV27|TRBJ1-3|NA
ASSLSSRAGNTIY
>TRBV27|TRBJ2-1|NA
ASSLYKRRSYNEQF
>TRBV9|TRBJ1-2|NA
ASSVGTYGYT
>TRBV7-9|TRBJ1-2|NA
ASSADRINYGYT
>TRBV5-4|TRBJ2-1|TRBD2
ASSSSVAGGGYNEQF
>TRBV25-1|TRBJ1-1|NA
ASSALEMNTEAF
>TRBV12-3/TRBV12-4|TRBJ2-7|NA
ASSLTGVYEQY
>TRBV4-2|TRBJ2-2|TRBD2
ASSRERELVGELF
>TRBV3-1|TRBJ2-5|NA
ASSQADGTQY